This TCR beta chain was obtained from a study of cytomegalovirus exposure and HLA in healthy donors. Study conclusions and caveats: In a later analysis, V- and J-gene trimming of beta chains associated with a DCLRE1C missense variant, replicated independently.

Worth noting for this clone: Its antigen is not known. A read error may produce the germline difference seen at one junction end.

Researchers ran the PCR with 60 Vbeta and 13 Jbeta primers. In the original analysis: In a later analysis, about 12 million of some 80 million unique beta chains occurred in at least two donors. Only in-frame clones appear in the TCRdb table, and some are missing; sequencing was by immunoSEQ multiplex PCR. The DNA gave D and trimming, while V, J and clone size come from that table. The table has about 140,000 clones, more than 75% seen once. CDR1 MNHEY and CDR2 SVGAGI come from the germline V gene. The CDR3 length is 14 residues. The receptor comes from a young woman in good health and CMV-seropositive. What was sequenced was PBMCs. The chain couples TRBV6-5 to TRBJ2-2; the D gene is possibly TRBD1 (5 bases). The CDR3 is CASSPDTVNGELFF. CDR3 sequence (DNA): TGTGCCAGCAGCCCGGACACCGTCAATGGGGAACTGTTTTTT.